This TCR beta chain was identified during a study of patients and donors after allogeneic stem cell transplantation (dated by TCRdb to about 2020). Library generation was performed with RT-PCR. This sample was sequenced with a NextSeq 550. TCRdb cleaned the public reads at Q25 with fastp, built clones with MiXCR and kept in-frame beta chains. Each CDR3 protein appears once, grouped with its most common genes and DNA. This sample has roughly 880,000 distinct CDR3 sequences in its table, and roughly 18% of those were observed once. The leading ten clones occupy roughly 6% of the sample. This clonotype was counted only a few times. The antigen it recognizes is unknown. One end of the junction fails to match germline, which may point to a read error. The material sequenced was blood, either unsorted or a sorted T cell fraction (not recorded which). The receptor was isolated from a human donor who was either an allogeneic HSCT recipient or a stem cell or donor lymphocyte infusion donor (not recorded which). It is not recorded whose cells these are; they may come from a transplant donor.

The DNA sequence is given as TGTGCCAGCTCACCAGTCGACAGGGGAAGTGTCTTC. It is translated as CASSPVDRGSVF. Here the chain combines TRBV18 and TRBJ2-1; 8 bases in between match TRBD1. CDR1 and CDR2 (KGHSH, LQKENI) derive from the germline V gene. Spanning cysteine to phenylalanine, the CDR3 consists of 12 amino acids. The read is trimmed to its CDR3 DNA, 36 bases read in frame from base 1.